This T cell receptor (beta chain) is drawn from a study of CXCR3-negative and CXCR3-positive naive CD8 T cells. Study-wide results and limits: In both naive subsets diversity was comparably high, whereas memory CD8+ cells showed much lower diversity. After cryopreservation, CXCR3 expression dropped partially; most assays used fresh PBMCs. CD5 surface expression was similar among naive subsets, and TCR strength was estimated by inference from TRB CDR3 properties.

The CDR3 length is 16 residues. Germline V CDR1 and CDR2: LGHNA, YNFKEQ. Libraries of TRB cDNA were made by 5' RACE and carried UMIs. TCRdb re-called the 5' RACE reads; one entry per CDR3 protein, DNA not given. This repertoire includes about 24,000 distinct CDR3 sequences. By frequency, this clonotype registers medium-sized (0.01 to 0.1%). Its antigen is not identified. This chain connects TRBV4-2 to TRBJ2-1. Sample: naive CXCR3- CD8+ T cells from blood. The subset is: CD45RO-CCR7+CD27+CD95- naive CD8+ T cells lacking CXCR3 (TNR3-). The TCR was taken from a human donor in good health. Some clones in this sample may be carry-over from other donors' samples. The CDR3 sequence is CASSHLGGGAYNEQFF.